This TCR beta chain stems from a study of graft-versus-host responses after intestinal transplantation. In the study overall: The whole recipient group had anti-thymocyte globulin induction followed by tacrolimus and steroids for around three years. Study-level results: Ileal or blood samples showed some GvH clones first, and such clones were also found in recipient marrow. Among circulating GvH clones, peak levels were associated with early post-transplant declines in HvG clones.

Losses at the gene ends were 4 bases for V and 0 bases for J; bases not matched to a gene: 4. The CDR3 is made up of 15 amino acids. Germline V gene data show CDR1 as GTSNPN and CDR2 as SVGIG (reference sequence). Here immunoSEQ multiplex PCR was the method, and the copy in TCRdb shows in-frame clones only, minus some. The sample includes around 3,500 clones, roughly 82% of them seen just once. In the case of this clone: The antigen remains undetermined.

Time point described: postoperative day 105 after intestinal transplantation (dayNNNN = postoperative day). The authors processed graft tissue to release intraepithelial and lamina propria lymphocytes. Sequences were derived from ileum tissue, sampled 105 days after intestinal transplantation. The chain uses TRBV30 and TRBJ2-1, with 9 nucleotides matching TRBD2. The receptor was isolated from a human patient who received an intestinal transplant, so some T cells may come from the graft donor. The CDR3 loop is CAWTGSGSSYNEQFF. The CDR3 coding sequence is TGTGCCTGGACCGGTAGCGGGAGCTCCTACAATGAGCAGTTCTTC.